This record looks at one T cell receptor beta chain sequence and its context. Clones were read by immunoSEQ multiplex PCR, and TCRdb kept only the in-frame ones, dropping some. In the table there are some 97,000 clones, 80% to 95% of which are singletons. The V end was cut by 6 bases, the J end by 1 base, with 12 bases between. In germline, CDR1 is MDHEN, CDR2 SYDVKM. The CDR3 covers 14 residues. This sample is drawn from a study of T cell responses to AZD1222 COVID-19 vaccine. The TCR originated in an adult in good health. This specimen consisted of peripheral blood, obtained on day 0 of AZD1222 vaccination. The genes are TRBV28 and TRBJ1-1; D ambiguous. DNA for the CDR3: TGTGCCAGCAGAATAAGCACGGGGAACACTGAAGCTTTCTTT. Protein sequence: CASRISTGNTEAFF. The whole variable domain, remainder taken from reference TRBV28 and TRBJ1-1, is DVKVTQSSRYLVKRTGEKVFLECVQDMDHENMFWYRQDPGLGLRLIYFSYDVKMKEKGDIPEGYSVSREKKERFSLILESASTNQTSMYLCASRISTGNTEAFFGQGTRLTVV.